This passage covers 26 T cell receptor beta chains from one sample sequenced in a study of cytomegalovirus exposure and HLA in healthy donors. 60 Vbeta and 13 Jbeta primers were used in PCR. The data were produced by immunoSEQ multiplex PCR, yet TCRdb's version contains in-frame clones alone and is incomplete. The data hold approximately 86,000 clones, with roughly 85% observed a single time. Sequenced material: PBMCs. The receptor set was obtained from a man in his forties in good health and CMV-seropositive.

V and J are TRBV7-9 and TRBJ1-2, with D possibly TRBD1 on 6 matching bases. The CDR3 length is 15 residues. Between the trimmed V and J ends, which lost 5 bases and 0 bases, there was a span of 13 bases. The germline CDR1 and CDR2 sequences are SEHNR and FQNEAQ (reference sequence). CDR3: CASSTGQLANYGYTF. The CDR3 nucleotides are TGTGCCAGCAGCACTGGACAGTTAGCTAACTATGGCTACACCTTC. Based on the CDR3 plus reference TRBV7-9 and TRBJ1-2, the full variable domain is DTGVSQNPRHKITKRGQNVTFRCDPISEHNRLYWYRQTLGQGPEFLTYFQNEAQLEKSRLLSDRFSAERPKGSFSTLEIQRTEQGDSAMYLCASSTGQLANYGYTFGSGTRLTVV.

The CDR3 loop is CASSLSPGRETQYF. DNA of the CDR3: TGTGCCAGCAGCTTAAGCCCAGGGCGGGAGACCCAGTACTTC. The rearrangement links TRBV7-6 to TRBJ2-5, with D possibly matching TRBD1 (5 bases). V was shortened by 2 bases and J by 5 bases, with 12 bases between the two germline ends. Germline loops: CDR1 SGHVS, CDR2 FNYEAQ. This CDR3 contains 14 residues.

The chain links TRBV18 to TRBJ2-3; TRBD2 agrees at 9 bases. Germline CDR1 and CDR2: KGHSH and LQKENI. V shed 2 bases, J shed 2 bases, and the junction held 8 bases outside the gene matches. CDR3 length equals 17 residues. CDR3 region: CASSPAERGVFTDTQYF. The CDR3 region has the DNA TGTGCCAGCTCACCAGCAGAGCGGGGGGTCTTCACAGATACGCAGTATTTT.

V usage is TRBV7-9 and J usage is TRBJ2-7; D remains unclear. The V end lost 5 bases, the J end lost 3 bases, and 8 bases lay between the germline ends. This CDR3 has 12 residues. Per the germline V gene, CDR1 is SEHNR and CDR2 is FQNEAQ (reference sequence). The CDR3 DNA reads TGTGCCAGCAGCCCACTTCACTACGAGCAGTACTTC. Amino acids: CASSPLHYEQYF.

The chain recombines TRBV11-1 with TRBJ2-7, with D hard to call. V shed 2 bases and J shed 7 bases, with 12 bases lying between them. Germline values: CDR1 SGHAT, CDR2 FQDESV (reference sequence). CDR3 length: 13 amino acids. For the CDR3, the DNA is TGTGCCAGCAGCTTAACCACTCTCGGGGAGCAGTACTTC. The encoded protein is CASSLTTLGEQYF.

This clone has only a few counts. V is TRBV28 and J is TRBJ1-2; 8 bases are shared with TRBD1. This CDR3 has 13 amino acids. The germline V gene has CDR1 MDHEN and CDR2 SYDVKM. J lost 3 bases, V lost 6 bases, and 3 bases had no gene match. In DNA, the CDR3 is TGTGCCAGCAGGGAGACAGGGGACTATGGCTACACCTTC. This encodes CASRETGDYGYTF.

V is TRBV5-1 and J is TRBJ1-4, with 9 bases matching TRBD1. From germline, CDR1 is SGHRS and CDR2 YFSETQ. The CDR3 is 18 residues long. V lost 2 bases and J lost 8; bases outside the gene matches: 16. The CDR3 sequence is CASSLTGTGPRGREKLFF. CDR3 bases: TGCGCCAGCAGCTTAACCGGGACAGGGCCACGAGGGAGGGAAAAACTGTTTTTT.

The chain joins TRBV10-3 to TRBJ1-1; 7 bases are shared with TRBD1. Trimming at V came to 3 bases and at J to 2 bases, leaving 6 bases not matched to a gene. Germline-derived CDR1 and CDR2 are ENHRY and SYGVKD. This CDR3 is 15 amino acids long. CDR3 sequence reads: CAISDTGTDNTEAFF. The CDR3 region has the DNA TGTGCCATCAGTGACACCGGGACAGATAACACTGAAGCTTTCTTT.

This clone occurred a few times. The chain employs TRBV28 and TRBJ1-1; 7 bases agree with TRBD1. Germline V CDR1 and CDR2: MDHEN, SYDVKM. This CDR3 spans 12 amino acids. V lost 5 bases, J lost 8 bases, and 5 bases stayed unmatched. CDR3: CASSGQEREAFF. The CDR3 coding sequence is TGTGCCAGCAGTGGACAGGAGAGGGAAGCTTTCTTT. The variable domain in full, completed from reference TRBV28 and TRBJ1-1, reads DVKVTQSSRYLVKRTGEKVFLECVQDMDHENMFWYRQDPGLGLRLIYFSYDVKMKEKGDIPEGYSVSREKKERFSLILESASTNQTSMYLCASSGQEREAFFGQGTRLTVV.

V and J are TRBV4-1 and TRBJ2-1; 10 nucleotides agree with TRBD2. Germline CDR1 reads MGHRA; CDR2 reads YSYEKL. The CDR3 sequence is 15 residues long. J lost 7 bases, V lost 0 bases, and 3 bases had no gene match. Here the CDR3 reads CASSQDSGRLNEQFF. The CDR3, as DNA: TGCGCCAGCAGCCAAGATAGCGGGAGGTTGAATGAGCAGTTCTTC.

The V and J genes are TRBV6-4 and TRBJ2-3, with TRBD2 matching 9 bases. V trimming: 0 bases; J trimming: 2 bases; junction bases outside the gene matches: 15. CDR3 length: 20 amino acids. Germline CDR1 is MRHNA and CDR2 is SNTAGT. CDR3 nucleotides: TGTGCCAGCAGTGACTCGATCCTTCTGCGGGAGGGCGCCCTCACAGATACGCAGTATTTT. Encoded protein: CASSDSILLREGALTDTQYF.

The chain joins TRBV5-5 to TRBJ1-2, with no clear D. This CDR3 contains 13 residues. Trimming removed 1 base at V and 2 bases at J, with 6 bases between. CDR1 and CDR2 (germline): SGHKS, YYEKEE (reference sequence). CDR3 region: CASSLRGNYGYTF. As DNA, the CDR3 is TGTGCCAGCAGCTTGCGGGGAAACTATGGCTACACCTTC.

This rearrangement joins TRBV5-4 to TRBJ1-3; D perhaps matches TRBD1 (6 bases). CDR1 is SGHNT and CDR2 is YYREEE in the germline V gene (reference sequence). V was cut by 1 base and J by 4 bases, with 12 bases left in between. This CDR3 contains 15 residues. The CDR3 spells CASSLMGASGNTIYF. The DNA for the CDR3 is TGTGCCAGCAGCTTGATGGGGGCATCCGGAAACACCATATATTTT.

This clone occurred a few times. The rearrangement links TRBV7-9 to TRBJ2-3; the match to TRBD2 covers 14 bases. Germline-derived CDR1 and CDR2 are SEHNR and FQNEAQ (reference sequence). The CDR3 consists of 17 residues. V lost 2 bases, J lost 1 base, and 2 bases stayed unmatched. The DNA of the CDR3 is TGTGCCAGCAGCTTATCGGGACTAGCGGGAGGCACAGATACGCAGTATTTT. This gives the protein CASSLSGLAGGTDTQYF. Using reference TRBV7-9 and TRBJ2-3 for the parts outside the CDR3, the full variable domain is DTGVSQNPRHKITKRGQNVTFRCDPISEHNRLYWYRQTLGQGPEFLTYFQNEAQLEKSRLLSDRFSAERPKGSFSTLEIQRTEQGDSAMYLCASSLSGLAGGTDTQYFGPGTRLTVL.

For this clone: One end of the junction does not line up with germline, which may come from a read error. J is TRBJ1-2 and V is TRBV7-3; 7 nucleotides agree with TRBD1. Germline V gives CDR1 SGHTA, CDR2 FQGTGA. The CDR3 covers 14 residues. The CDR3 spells CASSVTGAGDGYTF. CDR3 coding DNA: TGTGCCAGCAGCGTAACAGGGGCTGGGGATGGCTACACCTTC.

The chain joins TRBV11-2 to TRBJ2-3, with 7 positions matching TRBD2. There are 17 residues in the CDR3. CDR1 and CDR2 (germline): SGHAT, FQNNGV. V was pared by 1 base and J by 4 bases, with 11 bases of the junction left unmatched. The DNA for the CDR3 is TGTGCCAGCAGCTTAGGGAGACTAGCCACGGCAGCAGATACGCAGTATTTT. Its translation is CASSLGRLATAADTQYF.

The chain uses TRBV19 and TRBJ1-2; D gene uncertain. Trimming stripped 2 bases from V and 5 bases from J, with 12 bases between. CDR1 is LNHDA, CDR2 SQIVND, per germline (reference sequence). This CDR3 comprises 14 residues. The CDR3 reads CASSIQPGLYGYTF. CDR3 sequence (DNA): TGTGCCAGTAGTATACAACCGGGTCTTTATGGCTACACCTTC.

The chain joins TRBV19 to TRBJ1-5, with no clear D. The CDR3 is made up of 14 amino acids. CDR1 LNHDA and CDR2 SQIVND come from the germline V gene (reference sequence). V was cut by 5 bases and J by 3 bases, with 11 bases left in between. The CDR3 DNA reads TGTGCCAGTAGTTCGCGGATCGCCAATCAGCCCCAGCATTTT. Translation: CASSSRIANQPQHF. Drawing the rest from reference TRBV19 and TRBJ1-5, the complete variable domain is DGGITQSPKYLFRKEGQNVTLSCEQNLNHDAMYWYRQDPGQGLRLIYYSQIVNDFQKGDIAEGYSVSREKKESFPLTVTSAQKNPTAFYLCASSSRIANQPQHFGDGTRLSIL.

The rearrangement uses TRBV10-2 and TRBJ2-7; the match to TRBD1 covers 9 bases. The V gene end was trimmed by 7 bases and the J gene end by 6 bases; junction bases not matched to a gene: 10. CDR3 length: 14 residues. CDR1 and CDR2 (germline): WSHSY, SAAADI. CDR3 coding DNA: TGCGCCAGCAACACCGGGACAGGGATTTTCGAGCAGTACTTC. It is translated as CASNTGTGIFEQYF.

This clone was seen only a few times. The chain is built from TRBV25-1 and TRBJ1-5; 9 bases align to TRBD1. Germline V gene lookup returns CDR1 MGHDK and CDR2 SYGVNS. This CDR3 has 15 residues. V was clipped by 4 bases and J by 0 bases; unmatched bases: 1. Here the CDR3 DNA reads TGTGCCAGCAGTGGACAGGGGGATAGCAATCAGCCCCAGCATTTT. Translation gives CASSGQGDSNQPQHF.

The CDR3 is CASSPVEGQGEKLFF. CDR3 sequence (DNA): TGCGCCAGCAGCCCCGTGGAGGGTCAGGGTGAAAAACTGTTTTTT. The chain employs TRBV4-1 and TRBJ1-4; a weak D match, TRBD1 (5 bases). Trimming removed 4 bases at V and 7 bases at J, with 16 bases between. The CDR3 is made up of 15 amino acids. Germline V gene sequence: CDR1 MGHRA, CDR2 YSYEKL.

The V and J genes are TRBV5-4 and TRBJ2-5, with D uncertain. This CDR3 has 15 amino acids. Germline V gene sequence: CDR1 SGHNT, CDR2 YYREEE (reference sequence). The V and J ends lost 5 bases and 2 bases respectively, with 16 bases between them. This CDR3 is CASSRSGFAQETQYF. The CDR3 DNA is TGTGCCAGCAGTCGGTCCGGTTTTGCTCAAGAGACCCAGTACTTC.

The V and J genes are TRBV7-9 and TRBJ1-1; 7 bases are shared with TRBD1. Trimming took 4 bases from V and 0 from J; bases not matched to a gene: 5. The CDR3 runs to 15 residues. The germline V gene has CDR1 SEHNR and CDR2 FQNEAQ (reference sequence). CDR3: CASSSTGSMNTEAFF. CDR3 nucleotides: TGTGCCAGCAGCTCGACAGGGTCGATGAACACTGAAGCTTTCTTT.

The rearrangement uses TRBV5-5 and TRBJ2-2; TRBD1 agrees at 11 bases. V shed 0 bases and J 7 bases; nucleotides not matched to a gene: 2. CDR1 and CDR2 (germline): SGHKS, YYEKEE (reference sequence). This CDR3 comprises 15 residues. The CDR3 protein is CASSLGTGGVGELFF. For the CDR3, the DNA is TGTGCCAGCAGCTTGGGGACAGGGGGCGTCGGGGAGCTGTTTTTT.

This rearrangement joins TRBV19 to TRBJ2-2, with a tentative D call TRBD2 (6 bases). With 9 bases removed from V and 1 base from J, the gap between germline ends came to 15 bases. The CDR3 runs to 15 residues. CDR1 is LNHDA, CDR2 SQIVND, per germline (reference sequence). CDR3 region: CASCRGLRNTGELFF. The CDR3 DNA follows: TGTGCCAGCTGCCGGGGACTCCGGAACACCGGGGAGCTGTTTTTT. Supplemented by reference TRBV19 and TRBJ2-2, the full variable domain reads DGGITQSPKYLFRKEGQNVTLSCEQNLNHDAMYWYRQDPGQGLRLIYYSQIVNDFQKGDIAEGYSVSREKKESFPLTVTSAQKNPTAFYLCASCRGLRNTGELFFGEGSRLTVL.

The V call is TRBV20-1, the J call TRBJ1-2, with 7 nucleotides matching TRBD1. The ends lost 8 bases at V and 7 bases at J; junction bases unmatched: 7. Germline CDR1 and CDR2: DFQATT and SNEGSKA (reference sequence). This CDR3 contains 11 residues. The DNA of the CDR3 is TGCAGTTCTGACAGGGTCTGTGGCTACACCTTC. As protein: CSSDRVCGYTF.